This TCR beta chain is drawn from a study of T cells in Graves' hyperthyroidism and ophthalmopathy. In its sample, this clonotype was seen many times. This CDR3 region has 16 residues. Germline CDR1 reads SGHAT; CDR2 reads FQDESV (reference sequence). Trimming stripped 3 bases from V and 0 bases from J, with 12 bases between. RNA transcripts yielded amplified TCR beta CDR3 regions. Researchers ran a first-round RT-PCR on the TCR CDR3 using the HTBI primer set. TCRdb analysed the multiplex PCR reads with MiXCR anew, one entry per CDR3 protein. The sample consists of about 400,000 distinct CDR3 sequences, approximately 15% of them appearing once.

J is TRBJ1-3 and V is TRBV11-1, with D unresolved. Specimen: blood. The clonotype originates from a woman aged 18 to 35 with Graves' hyperthyroidism. The CDR3 nucleotides read TGTGCCAGCAGCTTCTCTCAACCATACTCTGGAAACACCATATATTTT. It specifies CASSFSQPYSGNTIYF.